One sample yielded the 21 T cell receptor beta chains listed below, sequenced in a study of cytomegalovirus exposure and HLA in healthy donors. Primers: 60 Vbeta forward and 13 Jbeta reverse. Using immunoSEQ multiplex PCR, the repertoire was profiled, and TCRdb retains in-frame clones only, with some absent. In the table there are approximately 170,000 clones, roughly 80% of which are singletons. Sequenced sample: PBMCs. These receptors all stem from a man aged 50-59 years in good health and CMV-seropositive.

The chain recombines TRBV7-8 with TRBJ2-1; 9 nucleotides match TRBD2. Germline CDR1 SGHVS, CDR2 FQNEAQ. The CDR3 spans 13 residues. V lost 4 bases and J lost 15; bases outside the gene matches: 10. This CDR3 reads CASSWTSVHNAFF. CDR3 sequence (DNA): TGTGCCAGCAGCTGGACTAGCGTACATAACGCGTTCTTC.

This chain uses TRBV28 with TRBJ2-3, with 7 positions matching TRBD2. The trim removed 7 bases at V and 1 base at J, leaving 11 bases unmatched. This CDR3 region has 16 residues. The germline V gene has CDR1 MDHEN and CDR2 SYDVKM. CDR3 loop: CASNPGTMRGTDTQYF. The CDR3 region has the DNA TGTGCCAGCAATCCCGGGACTATGAGAGGCACAGATACGCAGTATTTT.

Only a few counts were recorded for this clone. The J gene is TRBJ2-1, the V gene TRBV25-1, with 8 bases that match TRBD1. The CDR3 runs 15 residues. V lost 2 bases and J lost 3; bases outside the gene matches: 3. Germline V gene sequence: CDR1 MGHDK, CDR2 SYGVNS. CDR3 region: CASSEPGTGYNEQFF. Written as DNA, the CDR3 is TGTGCCAGCAGTGAACCCGGGACAGGCTACAATGAGCAGTTCTTC.

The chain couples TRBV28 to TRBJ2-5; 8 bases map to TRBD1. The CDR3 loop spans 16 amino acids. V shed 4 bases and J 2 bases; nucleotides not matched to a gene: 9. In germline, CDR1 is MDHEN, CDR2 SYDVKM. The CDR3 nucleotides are TGTGCCAGCAGTTCTCCTACAGGGGGGAGGCAAGAGACCCAGTACTTC. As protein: CASSSPTGGRQETQYF.

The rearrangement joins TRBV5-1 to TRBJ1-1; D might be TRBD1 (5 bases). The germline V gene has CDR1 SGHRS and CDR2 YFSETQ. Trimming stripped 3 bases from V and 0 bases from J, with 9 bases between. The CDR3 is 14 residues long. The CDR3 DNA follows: TGCGCCAGCAGCTCAGAAGGGGTGAACACTGAAGCTTTCTTT. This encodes CASSSEGVNTEAFF.

CDR3 sequence reads: CASSVEGLVETQYF. CDR3 DNA sequence: TGTGCCAGCAGCGTAGAGGGGTTGGTGGAGACCCAGTACTTC. The chain combines TRBV9 with TRBJ2-5; perhaps TRBD1 as D (5 bases). Trimming took off 0 bases at V and 5 bases at J, with 11 bases between the two ends. CDR3 length: 14 amino acids. Per germline, CDR1 SGDLS and CDR2 YYNGEE.

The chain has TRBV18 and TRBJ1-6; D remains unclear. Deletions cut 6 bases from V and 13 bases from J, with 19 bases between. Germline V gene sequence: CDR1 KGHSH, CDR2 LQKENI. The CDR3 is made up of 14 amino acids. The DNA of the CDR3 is TGTGCCAGCTCCGCCGGGGATGTCTCGGGGCCCCTCCACTTT. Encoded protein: CASSAGDVSGPLHF.

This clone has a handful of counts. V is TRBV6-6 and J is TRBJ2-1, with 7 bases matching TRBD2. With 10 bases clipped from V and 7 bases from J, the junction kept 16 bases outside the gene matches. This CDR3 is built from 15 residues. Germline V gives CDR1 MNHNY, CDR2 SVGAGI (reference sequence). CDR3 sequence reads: CATGRGGGGANEQFF. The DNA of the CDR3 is TGTGCCACGGGGAGGGGCGGCGGGGGAGCTAATGAGCAGTTCTTC.

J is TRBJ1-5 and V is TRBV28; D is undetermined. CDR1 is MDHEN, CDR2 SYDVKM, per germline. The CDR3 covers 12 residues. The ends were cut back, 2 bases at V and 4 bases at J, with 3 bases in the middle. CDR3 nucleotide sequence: TGTGCCAGCAGTTTAACAAATCAGCCCCAGCATTTT. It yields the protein CASSLTNQPQHF. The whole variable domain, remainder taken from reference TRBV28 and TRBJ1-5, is DVKVTQSSRYLVKRTGEKVFLECVQDMDHENMFWYRQDPGLGLRLIYFSYDVKMKEKGDIPEGYSVSREKKERFSLILESASTNQTSMYLCASSLTNQPQHFGDGTRLSIL.

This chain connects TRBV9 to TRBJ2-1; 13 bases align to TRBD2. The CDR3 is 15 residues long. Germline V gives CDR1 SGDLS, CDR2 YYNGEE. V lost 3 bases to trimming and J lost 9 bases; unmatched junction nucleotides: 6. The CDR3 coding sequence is TGTGCCAGCAGCGCCGGACTAGCGGGAGTGGGTGAGCAGTTCTTC. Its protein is CASSAGLAGVGEQFF.

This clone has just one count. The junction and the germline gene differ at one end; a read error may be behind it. CDR3: CVSSNRISTDTQYF. For the CDR3, the DNA is TGTGTCAGCAGTAACAGGATTAGCACAGATACGCAGTATTTT. The rearrangement uses TRBV2 and TRBJ2-3, with TRBD1 as a possible D gene (5 bases). The CDR3 spans 14 residues. Per the germline V gene, CDR1 is SNHLY and CDR2 is FYNNEI. The full variable domain, rest sourced from reference TRBV2 and TRBJ2-3, is EPEVTQTPSHQVTQMGQEVILRCVPISNHLYFYWYRQILGQKVEFLVSFYNNEISEKSEIFDDQFSVERPDGSNFTLKIRSTKLEDSAMYFCVSSNRISTDTQYFGPGTRLTVL.

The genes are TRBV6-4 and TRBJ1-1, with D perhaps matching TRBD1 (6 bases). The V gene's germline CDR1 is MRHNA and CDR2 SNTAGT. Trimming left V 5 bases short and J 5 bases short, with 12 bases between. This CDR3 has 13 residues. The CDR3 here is CASSFDRTTEAFF. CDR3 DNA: TGTGCCAGCAGTTTCGACAGGACAACTGAAGCTTTCTTT.

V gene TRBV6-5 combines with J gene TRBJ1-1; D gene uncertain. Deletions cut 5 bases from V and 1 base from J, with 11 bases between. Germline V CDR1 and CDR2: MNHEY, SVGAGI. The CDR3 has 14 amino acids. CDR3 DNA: TGTGCCAGCAGTAGTGGAGGGCGGAACACTGAAGCTTTCTTT. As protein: CASSSGGRNTEAFF.

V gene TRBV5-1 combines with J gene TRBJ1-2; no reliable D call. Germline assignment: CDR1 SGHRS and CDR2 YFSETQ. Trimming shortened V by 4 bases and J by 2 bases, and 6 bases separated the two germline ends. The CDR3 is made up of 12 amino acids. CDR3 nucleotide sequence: TGCGCCAGCAGCCAACTGAACTATGGCTACACCTTC. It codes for CASSQLNYGYTF.

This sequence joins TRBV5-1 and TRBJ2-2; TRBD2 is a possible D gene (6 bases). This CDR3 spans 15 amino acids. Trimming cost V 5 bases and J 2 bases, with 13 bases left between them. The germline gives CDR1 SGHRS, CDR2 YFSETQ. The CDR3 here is CASSSTSPNTGELFF. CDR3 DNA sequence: TGCGCCAGCAGTAGTACTAGCCCCAACACCGGGGAGCTGTTTTTT.

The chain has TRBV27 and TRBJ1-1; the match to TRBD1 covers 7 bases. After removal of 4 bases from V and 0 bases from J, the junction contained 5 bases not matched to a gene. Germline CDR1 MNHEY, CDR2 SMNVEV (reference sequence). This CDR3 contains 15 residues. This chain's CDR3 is CASSYGRGVNTEAFF. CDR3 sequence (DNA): TGTGCCAGCAGTTACGGCAGGGGGGTGAACACTGAAGCTTTCTTT.

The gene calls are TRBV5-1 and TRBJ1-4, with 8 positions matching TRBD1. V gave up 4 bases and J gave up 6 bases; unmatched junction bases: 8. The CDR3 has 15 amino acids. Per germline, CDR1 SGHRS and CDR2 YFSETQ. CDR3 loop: CASSPRTGRDEKLFF. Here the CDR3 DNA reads TGCGCCAGCAGCCCCCGGACAGGGAGGGATGAAAAACTGTTTTTT. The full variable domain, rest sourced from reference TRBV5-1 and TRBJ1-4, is KAGVTQTPRYLIKTRGQQVTLSCSPISGHRSVSWYQQTPGQGLQFLFEYFSETQRNKGNFPGRFSGRQFSNSRSEMNVSTLELGDSALYLCASSPRTGRDEKLFFGSGTQLSVL.

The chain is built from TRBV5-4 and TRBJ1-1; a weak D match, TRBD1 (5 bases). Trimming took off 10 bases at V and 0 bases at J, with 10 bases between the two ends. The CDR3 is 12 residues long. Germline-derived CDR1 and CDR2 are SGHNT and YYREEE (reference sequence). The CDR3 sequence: CAAGGLNTEAFF. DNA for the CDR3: TGTGCCGCGGGGGGGTTGAACACTGAAGCTTTCTTT.

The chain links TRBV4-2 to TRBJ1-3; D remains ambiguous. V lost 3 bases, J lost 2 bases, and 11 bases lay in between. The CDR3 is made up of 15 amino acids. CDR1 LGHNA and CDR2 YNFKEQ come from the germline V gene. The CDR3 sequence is CASSQEGGAGNTIYF. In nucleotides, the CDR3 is TGTGCCAGCAGCCAGGAGGGCGGGGCTGGAAACACCATATATTTT.

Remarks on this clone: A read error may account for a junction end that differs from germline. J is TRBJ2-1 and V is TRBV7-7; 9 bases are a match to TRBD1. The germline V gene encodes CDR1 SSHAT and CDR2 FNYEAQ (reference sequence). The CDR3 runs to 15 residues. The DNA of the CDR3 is TGTGCTAGCAGCTTAGGGGACAGGGACTACAATGAGCAGTTCTTC. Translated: CASSLGDRDYNEQFF.

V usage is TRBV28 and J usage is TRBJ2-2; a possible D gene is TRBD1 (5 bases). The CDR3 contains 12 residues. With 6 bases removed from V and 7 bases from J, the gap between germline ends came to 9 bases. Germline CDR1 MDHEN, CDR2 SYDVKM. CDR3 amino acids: CASSRQLGELFF. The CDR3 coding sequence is TGTGCCAGCAGCAGACAGCTCGGGGAGCTGTTTTTT.